This T cell receptor beta chain derives from a study of cytomegalovirus exposure and HLA in healthy donors (dated by TCRdb to the late 2010s). About the study as a whole: The 700 or so repertoires of the first cohort and the 110 or so validation repertoires were produced on the same platform, according to a later analysis. The aim of the study was to test whether cataloging public T cell receptors could identify signatures of past pathogen exposure. Besides the first cohort of around 670 subjects, a separate validation cohort made up of roughly 120 different subjects was used. High-throughput TCR immunosequencing, statistical association of individual TCRs with disease status, and machine learning were combined to predict cytomegalovirus infection status. The study at large found these results: The study gave a list of roughly 150 TCR beta chains associated with cytomegalovirus. In a later analysis, TCRs clustered in the first cohort were found to also tend to co-occur in the roughly 120 validation repertoires, with about 93% of cluster scores above 0. In vitro tests confirmed that a few of the cytomegalovirus-associated TCR beta chains recognize cytomegalovirus antigens. A later analysis lacked HLA typing for the validation cohort, so it scored co-occurrence in that cohort across all 120 repertoires. The classifier was reported to diagnose cytomegalovirus status with high specificity and sensitivity in both the original cohort and the validation cohort. The authors suggested that the approach could potentially be generalized to other disease states and immunological phenotypes. Across donors, most TCR sequences were observed very rarely, whereas some public TCRs were present in many individuals.

Libraries were made using the immunoSEQ multiplex PCR assay. The paper's data handling went like this. A statistical classification framework was built to diagnose cytomegalovirus status from the catalog of TCR beta chain sequences. TCRdb provides this immuneACCESS table in a form limited to in-frame rearrangements. Some clones are lacking; in checked studies, under half of them reflect an unresolved V gene, and why the rest are absent is not known. V, J and clone size derive from that table, while D and trimming were established from the DNA sequence. Here the sample has about 180,000 clones; less than 85% occur a single time. About 17% of the sample lies in the top ten. The donors belonged to the validation cohort of approximately 130 subjects, which was separate from the 666-subject first cohort. A note on this clone: Its antigen target is currently unknown. Base quality data are lacking; no much larger clone is found one base away.

The clonotype was recovered from a man between 18 and 35 years old in good health and CMV-seropositive. The sample comprised PBMCs.

The nucleotides read TGTGCCAGCAGCGTAGAGGGACTCACCCACAATGAGCAGTTCTTC. Translated, it gives CASSVEGLTHNEQFF. The rearrangement combines TRBV9 with TRBJ2-1; matching of 6 bases hints at TRBD2 as the D gene. V is cut by 0 bases and J by 5 bases, and the space between the germline ends is 12 bases. The CDR3 sequence holds 15 residues, the cysteine and phenylalanine included. CDR3 DNA is the only sequence kept; it has 45 bases, read in frame from the first base. From the germline V gene, CDR1 is SGDLS and CDR2 is YYNGEE.